This TCR beta chain was sequenced in a study of post-analysis software for immune sequencing data. Study overall: The disease courses spanned relapsing-remitting, secondary progressive and progressive-relapsing forms of multiple sclerosis. Study outcomes and limitations: Strong co-clustering by F measure was evident for samples that had been prepared in the same batch. TRBV segments more frequent in patients than in controls numbered a few and included TRBV5-6, TRBV5-1 and TRBV20-1. Comparison with controls showed significantly lower normalized Chao1 diversity in multiple sclerosis patients.

As regards this clonotype: The antigen is not known.

Included in the TCR beta cDNA libraries were unique molecular identifiers. With about 0.95 to 11 million T cells as the source, roughly 500,000 cDNA molecules resulted. TCRdb reprocessed the PCR reads with MiXCR, giving one entry per CDR3 protein. The data contain fewer than 850,000 distinct CDR3 sequences, more than 45% of them singletons. This CDR3 comprises 13 residues. V gave up 6 bases and J gave up 1 base, with 8 bases separating them. Germline CDR1 is KGHDR and CDR2 is SFDVKD. The V gene is TRBV24-1, the J gene TRBJ1-2; unclear D gene. Material: blood. The clonotype was recovered from a girl aged 5-17 years with multiple sclerosis. The CDR3 sequence is CATSSADNYGYTF. The CDR3 DNA reads TGTGCCACCAGTTCTGCGGATAACTATGGCTACACCTTC.